Listed below are T cell receptor beta chains from one sample, sequenced in a study of low-dose radiotherapy and immunotherapy resistance in tumors. TCRdb ran MiXCR on the reads and lists one entry per CDR3 protein. The sample records around 84,000 distinct CDR3 sequences, around a sixth being singletons. The sequencing used PBMCs, collected after low-dose radiotherapy plus immunotherapy. These receptors all come from a male donor with prostate cancer. The CDR3 runs from the conserved cysteine through the conserved F or W. The D gene is left open where the match is weak. Only part of the rows carry a size: once, few, many, or a class if the clone is expanded.

v_gene: TRBV7-2; abundance: many; j_gene: TRBJ2-2; d_gene: NA; CDR3aa: CSSSLGFQTGELFF; CDR3nt: TGTTCCAGCAGCTTAGGGTTTCAGACCGGGGAGCTGTTTTTT
v_gene: TRBV19; abundance: many; j_gene: TRBJ1-5; d_gene: NA; CDR3aa: CASSDSMQPQHF; CDR3nt: TGTGCCAGTAGTGACAGCATGCAGCCCCAGCATTTT
v_gene: TRBV7-2; abundance: many; j_gene: TRBJ2-3; d_gene: NA; CDR3aa: CASSSTGTWKGDTQYF; CDR3nt: TGTGCCAGCAGCTCCACCGGGACATGGAAGGGGGATACGCAGTATTTT
v_gene: TRBV27; abundance: many; j_gene: TRBJ2-1; d_gene: TRBD1; CDR3aa: CASSLNRGQTYNEQFF; CDR3nt: TGTGCCAGCAGTTTAAACAGGGGACAAACCTACAATGAGCAGTTCTTC
v_gene: TRBV28; abundance: many; j_gene: TRBJ2-5; d_gene: TRBD2; CDR3aa: CASSKGLAGVETQYF; CDR3nt: TGTGCCAGCAGTAAGGGACTAGCGGGAGTAGAGACCCAGTACTTC
v_gene: TRBV5-7; abundance: many; j_gene: TRBJ2-1; d_gene: NA; CDR3aa: CASGRDNEQFF; CDR3nt: TGTGCCAGCGGGCGAGACAATGAGCAGTTCTTC
v_gene: TRBV6-2/TRBV6-3; abundance: many; j_gene: TRBJ2-2; d_gene: NA; CDR3aa: CASSAGHDTGELFF; CDR3nt: TGTGCCAGCAGTGCTGGACACGACACCGGGGAGCTGTTTTTT
v_gene: TRBV6-2/TRBV6-3; abundance: many; j_gene: TRBJ2-1; d_gene: TRBD2; CDR3aa: CASSYRVSGRLDNEQFF; CDR3nt: TGTGCCAGCAGTTACAGAGTGAGCGGGAGGCTCGACAATGAGCAGTTCTTC
v_gene: TRBV20-1; abundance: NA; j_gene: TRBJ1-1; d_gene: NA; CDR3aa: CSARDEQGGTEAFF; CDR3nt: TGCAGTGCTAGAGATGAACAGGGCGGCACTGAAGCTTTCTTT
v_gene: TRBV7-2; abundance: many; j_gene: TRBJ2-4; d_gene: TRBD2; CDR3aa: CASSLLGAPAGDIQYF; CDR3nt: TGTGCCAGCAGCTTACTCGGAGCCCCTGCGGGAGACATTCAGTACTTC
v_gene: TRBV12-3/TRBV12-4; abundance: few; j_gene: TRBJ2-1; d_gene: NA; CDR3aa: CASTLWGGGNEQFF; CDR3nt: TGTGCCAGCACCCTCTGGGGGGGCGGCAATGAGCAGTTCTTC
v_gene: TRBV11-1; abundance: many; j_gene: TRBJ2-2; d_gene: NA; CDR3aa: CASRPQGVAGELFF; CDR3nt: TGTGCCAGCAGGCCGCAGGGAGTGGCCGGGGAGCTGTTTTTT
v_gene: TRBV5-1; abundance: many; j_gene: TRBJ2-7; d_gene: NA; CDR3aa: CASSQEGSTGNEQYF; CDR3nt: TGCGCCAGCAGCCAGGAGGGGTCAACAGGGAACGAGCAGTACTTC
v_gene: TRBV7-9; abundance: many; j_gene: TRBJ2-2; d_gene: NA; CDR3aa: CASSLSVGATGELFF; CDR3nt: TGTGCCAGCAGCTTATCAGTGGGGGCCACCGGGGAGCTGTTTTTT
v_gene: TRBV12-3/TRBV12-4; abundance: many; j_gene: TRBJ1-4; d_gene: TRBD1; CDR3aa: CASSWTGAGEKLFF; CDR3nt: TGTGCCAGCAGTTGGACAGGGGCGGGGGAAAAACTGTTTTTT
v_gene: TRBV7-2; abundance: NA; j_gene: TRBJ2-2; d_gene: NA; CDR3aa: CASSFFFQSSGSNTGELFF; CDR3nt: TGTGCCAGCAGCTTTTTTTTTCAGTCGTCGGGGTCGAACACCGGGGAGCTGTTTTTT
v_gene: TRBV5-4; abundance: NA; j_gene: TRBJ2-7; d_gene: NA; CDR3aa: CASSSGAHSYEQYF; CDR3nt: TGTGCCAGCAGTTCGGGGGCCCACTCCTACGAGCAGTACTTC
v_gene: TRBV11-2; abundance: many; j_gene: TRBJ2-3; d_gene: NA; CDR3aa: CASSLGDFYTQYF; CDR3nt: TGTGCCAGCAGCTTAGGGGACTTCTACACGCAGTATTTT
v_gene: TRBV4-2; abundance: many; j_gene: TRBJ2-5; d_gene: TRBD2; CDR3aa: CASSQDYVGSTSGETQYF; CDR3nt: TGTGCCAGCAGCCAAGATTACGTCGGATCAACTAGCGGAGAGACCCAGTACTTC
v_gene: TRBV29-1; abundance: many; j_gene: TRBJ2-7; d_gene: NA; CDR3aa: CSVYKLKRQSYEQYF; CDR3nt: TGCAGCGTTTACAAGTTAAAACGTCAATCTTACGAGCAGTACTTC
v_gene: TRBV5-1; abundance: many; j_gene: TRBJ2-3; d_gene: NA; CDR3aa: CASSLSTGPTDTQYF; CDR3nt: TGCGCCAGCAGCTTGAGTACGGGACCCACAGATACGCAGTATTTT
v_gene: TRBV30; abundance: many; j_gene: TRBJ2-1; d_gene: TRBD2; CDR3aa: CAWSRGGVMSYNEQFF; CDR3nt: TGTGCCTGGAGTCGGGGGGGGGTAATGTCCTACAATGAGCAGTTCTTC
v_gene: TRBV14; abundance: many; j_gene: TRBJ2-2; d_gene: NA; CDR3aa: CASSQAEERVENTGELFF; CDR3nt: TGTGCCAGCAGCCAAGCCGAGGAGAGGGTGGAGAACACCGGGGAGCTGTTTTTT
v_gene: TRBV20-1; abundance: once; j_gene: TRBJ2-1; d_gene: NA; CDR3aa: CSARIQNHEQFF; CDR3nt: TGCAGTGCTAGAATTCAGAACCATGAGCAGTTCTTC
v_gene: TRBV3-1; abundance: many; j_gene: TRBJ1-1; d_gene: NA; CDR3aa: CASSQARAEAFF; CDR3nt: TGTGCCAGCAGCCAAGCGAGGGCCGAGGCTTTCTTT
v_gene: TRBV27; abundance: NA; j_gene: TRBJ2-7; d_gene: NA; CDR3aa: CASSPGWGARSSYEQYF; CDR3nt: TGTGCCAGCAGTCCCGGATGGGGGGCCCGAAGCTCCTACGAGCAGTACTTC
v_gene: TRBV5-4; abundance: many; j_gene: TRBJ1-2; d_gene: TRBD1; CDR3aa: CASSPDRVSGYTF; CDR3nt: TGTGCCAGCAGCCCGGACAGGGTGAGCGGCTACACCTTC
v_gene: TRBV7-2; abundance: few; j_gene: TRBJ2-6; d_gene: NA; CDR3aa: CASSLAGVSGANVLTF; CDR3nt: TGTGCCAGCAGCTTAGCAGGGGTATCGGGGGCCAACGTCCTGACTTTC
v_gene: TRBV29-1; abundance: many; j_gene: TRBJ2-3; d_gene: NA; CDR3aa: CSVGGASDTQYF; CDR3nt: TGCAGCGTTGGAGGAGCCTCAGATACGCAGTATTTT
v_gene: TRBV5-5; abundance: many; j_gene: TRBJ2-7; d_gene: TRBD2; CDR3aa: CASGSGTSGTYEQYF; CDR3nt: TGTGCCAGCGGGTCCGGGACTAGCGGCACCTACGAGCAGTACTTC
v_gene: TRBV12-3/TRBV12-4; abundance: many; j_gene: TRBJ1-2; d_gene: NA; CDR3aa: CASTSHPTVNYGYTF; CDR3nt: TGTGCCAGCACCTCCCATCCCACAGTTAACTATGGCTACACCTTC
v_gene: TRBV6-4; abundance: many; j_gene: TRBJ1-3; d_gene: NA; CDR3aa: CASVRESGNTIYF; CDR3nt: TGTGCCAGCGTCAGGGAGTCTGGAAACACCATATATTTT
v_gene: TRBV20-1; abundance: many; j_gene: TRBJ2-3; d_gene: NA; CDR3aa: CSARTVVRGLTDTQYF; CDR3nt: TGCAGTGCTCGAACCGTCGTTCGGGGGTTAACAGATACGCAGTATTTT
v_gene: TRBV6-8; abundance: NA; j_gene: TRBJ2-7; d_gene: TRBD2; CDR3aa: CASSYPGLADNSYEQYF; CDR3nt: TGTGCCAGCAGTTACCCGGGACTAGCGGACAACTCCTACGAGCAGTACTTC
v_gene: TRBV5-1; abundance: many; j_gene: TRBJ2-3; d_gene: NA; CDR3aa: CASHAGNTDTQYF; CDR3nt: TGCGCCAGTCATGCGGGTAACACAGATACGCAGTATTTT
v_gene: TRBV29-1; abundance: many; j_gene: TRBJ1-1; d_gene: NA; CDR3aa: CSGAEGGGTEAFF; CDR3nt: TGCAGCGGGGCAGAAGGCGGCGGCACTGAAGCTTTCTTT